This TCR beta chain was documented in a study of cytomegalovirus exposure and HLA in healthy donors. With regard to this clone: Its target is not known.

Regarding donors, all were healthy bone marrow donors. Germline CDR1 reads SGHTA; CDR2 reads FQGTGA. The CDR3 length is 13 residues. The germline V and J ends were trimmed by 5 bases and 8 bases, with 15 bases remaining between them. PCR involved 60 Vbeta and 13 Jbeta primers. This table comes from immunoSEQ multiplex PCR, and its TCRdb copy is limited to in-frame clones, with some not included. The table includes over 150,000 clones, 75% detected once. The study's findings and limits: It emerged from a later analysis that several of the most significant clusters appeared to be linked to common viral pathogens. In a later analysis, a missense DCLRE1C variant was linked to TCR beta V- and J-gene trimming.

The rearrangement uses TRBV7-3 and TRBJ1-2; unclear D gene. The receptor's source is a male donor in good health and CMV-seronegative. The sample consisted of PBMCs. CDR3 sequence (DNA): TGTGCCAGCAGCCCAGGCCATTTCCCGGGCTACACCTTC. As protein: CASSPGHFPGYTF.